This T cell receptor (beta chain) comes out of a study of blood T cells in healthy people across ages. Whenever a sample was processed, at least 6.5 million PBMCs were isolated. Findings of the study overall: The study found TCR beta diversity correlated strongly with naive T cell percentage.

Trimming took 7 bases from V and 1 from J; bases not matched to a gene: 9. This CDR3 region has 17 residues. The germline V gene encodes CDR1 MDHEN and CDR2 SYDVKM. A second PCR, run for roughly 7 to 12 cycles, used a sample-barcoded 5' primer plus a J-beta primer mix. Via MiXCR, TCRdb re-called the 5' RACE reads, giving one row per CDR3 protein. The data hold roughly 800,000 distinct CDR3 sequences, with about 55% observed a single time. Notes on this clonotype: Its antigen is unknown.

The receptor was isolated from an elderly man in good health. J is TRBJ2-6 and V is TRBV28; 8 nucleotides agree with TRBD1. Sequenced material: blood. CDR3: CASNSGTGLSGANVLTF. CDR3 DNA sequence: TGTGCCAGCAACTCCGGGACAGGACTTTCTGGGGCCAACGTCCTGACTTTC. The full variable domain, completed using reference TRBV28 and TRBJ2-6, is DVKVTQSSRYLVKRTGEKVFLECVQDMDHENMFWYRQDPGLGLRLIYFSYDVKMKEKGDIPEGYSVSREKKERFSLILESASTNQTSMYLCASNSGTGLSGANVLTFGAGSRLTVL.